The 13 T cell receptor beta chains below were found in one sample sequenced in a study of cytomegalovirus exposure and HLA in healthy donors. Primers for the PCR totalled 60 Vbeta and 13 Jbeta. The assay was immunoSEQ multiplex PCR, and TCRdb's table has in-frame clones only and misses some. In the table there are roughly 100,000 clones, about two thirds of which are singletons. Material: PBMCs. The receptors originated from a boy between 10 and 17 years old in good health and CMV-seropositive.

The V and J genes are TRBV30 and TRBJ1-1; D might be TRBD1 (5 bases). V lost 2 bases, J lost 5 bases, and 12 bases lay in between. The CDR3 covers 13 residues. Per germline, CDR1 GTSNPN and CDR2 SVGIG (reference sequence). For the CDR3, the DNA is TGTGCCTGGAGTACCCTGGGGGGGACTGAAGCTTTCTTT. It encodes CAWSTLGGTEAFF.

The chain is built from TRBV5-4 and TRBJ1-4, with 8 bases fitting TRBD1. This CDR3 comprises 15 residues. Germline CDR1 is SGHNT and CDR2 is YYREEE (reference sequence). V lost 3 bases and J lost 4; bases outside the gene matches: 5. The DNA of the CDR3 is TGTGCCAGCAGCTCCCGACAGGGGTTTAATGAAAAACTGTTTTTT. It codes for CASSSRQGFNEKLFF.

As concerns this clone: Germline and junction disagree at one end, which may indicate a read error. The genes are TRBV18 and TRBJ1-4; the D is unclear. The V gene's germline CDR1 is KGHSH and CDR2 LQKENI. This CDR3 contains 13 residues. The chain's CDR3 is CASSSREDGNRLF. As DNA, the CDR3 is TGTGCCAGCTCAAGCCGGGAGGACGGTAACAGACTTTTT.

The V and J genes are TRBV9 and TRBJ2-3, with D possibly matching TRBD1 (6 bases). V was cut by 0 bases and J by 1 base, with 12 bases left in between. The germline CDR1 and CDR2 sequences are SGDLS and YYNGEE. The CDR3 sequence is 16 residues long. The CDR3 DNA is TGTGCCAGCAGCGTAGCGGTGGGGGCCGGCACAGATACGCAGTATTTT. Translating gives CASSVAVGAGTDTQYF.

On this clone itself: The sample carries other DNA sequences with the same CDR3. The rearrangement uses TRBV25-1 and TRBJ2-7, with D possibly being TRBD1 (5 bases). CDR1 is MGHDK and CDR2 is SYGVNS in the germline V gene. This CDR3 contains 15 residues. V lost 1 base and J 0 bases, leaving 10 bases between the germline ends. In DNA form, the CDR3 reads TGTGCCAGCAGTGAATGGGGAACAGGCTCCTACGAGCAGTACTTC. It encodes CASSEWGTGSYEQYF.

The genes are TRBV27 and TRBJ2-7; the D gene is possibly TRBD1 (6 bases). V lost 3 bases and J 5 bases, leaving 11 bases between the germline ends. Germline V gene data show CDR1 as MNHEY and CDR2 as SMNVEV (reference sequence). The CDR3 spans 13 residues. CDR3 sequence reads: CASSLPRGHEQYF. In DNA, the CDR3 is TGTGCCAGCAGTTTGCCCAGGGGCCACGAGCAGTACTTC.

The V and J genes are TRBV2 and TRBJ1-2; D not resolved. This CDR3 comprises 14 residues. The germline V and J ends were trimmed by 5 bases and 4 bases, with 14 bases remaining between them. Germline-derived CDR1 and CDR2 are SNHLY and FYNNEI. CDR3 sequence reads: CASSRGGRLYGYTF. CDR3 DNA: TGTGCCAGCAGTCGGGGAGGCCGACTCTATGGCTACACCTTC.

The V and J genes are TRBV9 and TRBJ1-1; D is undetermined. CDR1 SGDLS and CDR2 YYNGEE come from the germline V gene. Trimming shortened V by 0 bases and J by 0 bases, and 6 bases separated the two germline ends. The CDR3 extends over 14 amino acids. The CDR3 loop reads CASSVAVMNTEAFF. In nucleotides, the CDR3 is TGTGCCAGCAGCGTAGCGGTCATGAACACTGAAGCTTTCTTT. The whole variable domain, remainder taken from reference TRBV9 and TRBJ1-1, is DSGVTQTPKHLITATGQRVTLRCSPRSGDLSVYWYQQSLDQGLQFLIQYYNGEERAKGNILERFSAQQFPDLHSELNLSSLELGDSALYFCASSVAVMNTEAFFGQGTRLTVV.

The table lists this clone with a count of one. The chain has TRBV29-1 and TRBJ1-1, with TRBD1 matching 7 bases. CDR1 is SQVTM and CDR2 is ANQGSEA in the germline V gene. The CDR3 is made up of 14 amino acids. V shed 2 bases, J shed 5 bases, and the junction held 8 bases outside the gene matches. The CDR3 here is CSVEPGQLITEAFF. The CDR3 bases are TGCAGCGTTGAACCGGGACAGTTAATTACTGAAGCTTTCTTT.

V gene TRBV5-1 combines with J gene TRBJ2-2; a possible D gene is TRBD2 (8 bases). This CDR3 has 17 residues. The V and J ends lost 2 bases and 8 bases respectively, with 22 bases between them. The V gene's germline CDR1 is SGHRS and CDR2 YFSETQ. The DNA of the CDR3 is TGCGCCAGCAGCTTAAACAGGGGCGGAGCGGGAGTTGGGGAGCTGTTTTTT. Amino acid sequence: CASSLNRGGAGVGELFF.

This clone was seen more than once but under ten times. The chain recombines TRBV19 with TRBJ2-7; perhaps TRBD2 as D (6 bases). This CDR3 is built from 14 residues. Trimming took off 5 bases at V and 5 bases at J, with 16 bases between the two ends. CDR1 and CDR2 from the germline V gene are LNHDA and SQIVND (reference sequence). The CDR3 coding sequence is TGTGCCAGTAGTGAGGACCCGGGAGAGGACGAGCAGTACTTC. As protein: CASSEDPGEDEQYF.

V usage is TRBV5-1 and J usage is TRBJ1-1; 10 bases align to TRBD1. Germline-derived CDR1 and CDR2 are SGHRS and YFSETQ. This CDR3 spans 14 amino acids. With V trimmed by 0 bases and J by 12 bases, 8 bases remained unmatched. The CDR3 reads CASSLEGGQGLTFF. CDR3 coding DNA: TGCGCCAGCAGCTTGGAAGGGGGACAGGGGTTAACTTTCTTT.

The chain links TRBV10-2 to TRBJ2-2; maybe TRBD2 (6 bases). Germline CDR1 WSHSY, CDR2 SAAADI. The CDR3 runs to 17 residues. Trimming pared 5 bases from V and 0 bases from J, leaving 16 bases between. This chain's CDR3 is CASSPIGTFTNTGELFF. CDR3 coding DNA: TGCGCCAGCAGTCCGATCGGGACTTTCACGAACACCGGGGAGCTGTTTTTT.